This T cell receptor (beta chain) stems from a study of T cells in Graves' hyperthyroidism and ophthalmopathy. Study-level points and caveats: From stable hyperthyroidism, ophthalmopathy was set apart by a 13 V-J model.

With respect to this clonotype: As yet, its antigen is unknown.

The V gene lost 6 bases and the J gene lost 3 bases, with 15 bases spanning the gap. CDR3 length: 14 amino acids. Amplified TCR beta CDR3 regions derived from RNA transcripts. The HTBI primer set was used in a first-round RT-PCR of the TCR CDR3. TCRdb re-called the multiplex PCR reads with MiXCR, one entry per CDR3 protein. The data contain about 680,000 distinct CDR3 sequences, approximately 36% of them seen just once; the ten biggest clones take up more than 25%. Input material: blood. The sequence derives from a woman between 35 and 50 years old with Graves' hyperthyroidism. The chain links TRBV12-3 or TRBV12-4 to TRBJ2-7, with D possibly matching TRBD1 (5 bases). In DNA, the CDR3 is TGTGCCAGCAGCCCGACAGCTATCCTCTACGAGCAGTACTTC. Its protein product is CASSPTAILYEQYF.